These 32 T cell receptor beta chains were all obtained from the same sample, sequenced in a study of T cell repertoires in cytomegalovirus infection. MiXCR, run by TCRdb on the reads, gives a single entry per CDR3 protein. This table holds some 440,000 distinct CDR3 sequences, roughly 30% found once. Sequencing used PBMCs. The receptors shown here come from a human donor in good health (CMV status not recorded). Some clones in this sample may be carry-over from other donors' samples.

This clonotype was seen repeatedly, ten times or more. The CDR3 DNA is TGCGCCAGCAGCCAAGAGACCAAAGGGTGGCTAGCGGGGGGGCGAAGTGACATTCAGTACTTC. Translated: CASSQETKGWLAGGRSDIQYF. The rearrangement joins TRBV4-1 to TRBJ2-4; 12 nucleotides match TRBD2. Trimming cost V 0 bases and J 8 bases; bases outside gene matches: 20. The CDR3 loop spans 21 amino acids. The germline gives CDR1 MGHRA, CDR2 YSYEKL.

In the case of this clonotype: A read error may produce the germline difference seen at one junction end. This chain connects TRBV12-3 or TRBV12-4 to TRBJ2-3, with D maybe TRBD1 (5 bases). The CDR3 contains 15 residues. The CDR3 nucleotides read TGTGCCAGCAGTCCCTCGGCCAGGGCCCCAGATACGCCGTATTTT. This translates into CASSPSARAPDTPYF.

In this sample, this clonotype turned up many times. The chain recombines TRBV7-2 with TRBJ1-1; a weak D match, TRBD1 (5 bases). With 4 bases removed from V and 0 bases from J, the gap between germline ends came to 12 bases. Germline CDR1 SGHTA, CDR2 FQGNSA. The CDR3 runs to 15 residues. The CDR3 region is CASSSPGTVNTEAFF. In DNA form, the CDR3 reads TGTGCCAGCAGCTCCCCCGGGACGGTGAACACTGAAGCTTTCTTT.

The chain couples TRBV7-8 to TRBJ1-1; D unresolved. This CDR3 region has 14 residues. Germline lookup yields CDR1 SGHVS and CDR2 FQNEAQ. With 4 bases removed from V and 11 bases from J, the gap between germline ends came to 20 bases. CDR3 nucleotides: TGTGCCAGCAGCTCGGGGTCGGGGTTATCAAGGGCTTTCTTT. The encoded protein is CASSSGSGLSRAFF. Full variable domain (rest looked up from reference TRBV7-8 and TRBJ1-1): GAGVSQSPRYKVAKRGQDVALRCDPISGHVSLFWYQQALGQGPEFLTYFQNEAQLDKSGLPSDRFFAERPEGSVSTLKIQRTQQEDSAVYLCASSSGSGLSRAFFGQGTRLTVV.

The gene calls are TRBV7-9 and TRBJ2-7; no reliable D call. V shed 3 bases and J shed 3 bases, with 6 bases lying between them. The CDR3 totals 12 residues. Germline CDR1 SEHNR, CDR2 FQNEAQ (reference sequence). The CDR3 bases are TGTGCCAGCAGCTTCCGGAGCTACGAGCAGTACTTC. Encoded protein: CASSFRSYEQYF.

V gene TRBV11-2 combines with J gene TRBJ2-5, with TRBD2 as a possible D gene (6 bases). Trimming shortened V by 7 bases and J by 1 base, and 13 bases separated the two germline ends. The CDR3 sequence is 14 residues long. CDR1 SGHAT and CDR2 FQNNGV come from the germline V gene. The CDR3 is CASKKGLGQETQYF. The CDR3 nucleotides read TGTGCCAGCAAGAAGGGACTCGGCCAAGAGACCCAGTACTTC. The complete variable domain, with remaining parts taken from reference TRBV11-2 and TRBJ2-5, reads EAGVAQSPRYKIIEKRQSVAFWCNPISGHATLYWYQQILGQGPKLLIQFQNNGVVDDSQLPKDRFSAERLKGVDSTLKIQPAKLEDSAVYLCASKKGLGQETQYFGPGTRLLVL.

Concerning this clonotype itself: Given a much more abundant clone one base away, this may be a read error. The conserved phenylalanine or tryptophan is not found at the CDR3 terminus, so this likely reflects a read error. The V call is TRBV7-2, the J call TRBJ1-2; 8 bases fit TRBD1. Per the germline V gene, CDR1 is SGHTA and CDR2 is FQGNSA. This CDR3 spans 17 amino acids. The V gene end was trimmed by 4 bases and the J gene end by 2 bases; junction bases not matched to a gene: 12. The CDR3 DNA reads TGTGCCAGCAGCTCCTCCCCGGGGACAGGCGAGAACTATGGCTACACCCTC. It codes for CASSSSPGTGENYGYTL.

Only a few counts were recorded for this clonotype. The chain combines TRBV5-8 with TRBJ1-1; possibly TRBD1 for D (5 bases). The germline V gene has CDR1 SGHTS and CDR2 YDEGEE. Trimming stripped 0 bases from V and 2 bases from J, with 20 bases between. This CDR3 is built from 18 residues. The CDR3 protein is CASSLGRGPLWSNTEAFF. The CDR3 DNA sequence: TGTGCCAGCAGCTTGGGAAGGGGTCCTTTGTGGTCAAACACTGAAGCTTTCTTT.

This clonotype appeared a few times. The chain links TRBV6-5 to TRBJ2-5; D may be TRBD1 (5 bases). V lost 2 bases to trimming and J lost 5 bases, with 15 bases between them. This CDR3 comprises 15 residues. Germline CDR1 is MNHEY and CDR2 is SVGAGI. The CDR3 is CASSYTTVPGETQYF. For the CDR3, the DNA is TGTGCCAGCAGTTACACGACAGTCCCCGGGGAGACCCAGTACTTC.

The table lists this clonotype with a few counts. The V and J genes are TRBV20-1 and TRBJ1-1; a weak D match, TRBD1 (6 bases). V lost 4 bases and J 1 base, leaving 10 bases between the germline ends. CDR3 length: 13 residues. Per the germline V gene, CDR1 is DFQATT and CDR2 is SNEGSKA (reference sequence). In nucleotides, the CDR3 is TGCAGTGCTAAGGGGGGGCAGAACACTGAAGCTTTCTTT. Protein product: CSAKGGQNTEAFF.

J is TRBJ2-1 and V is TRBV6-4; D is tentatively TRBD1 or TRBD2 (6 bases each). The CDR3 is 16 residues long. Germline V gene lookup returns CDR1 MRHNA and CDR2 SNTAGT. Deletions cut 2 bases from V and 8 bases from J, with 19 bases between. The CDR3 DNA reads TGTGCCAGCAGTGACCCCCCCGGGGGCGGTACCCATGAGCAGTTCTTC. Translating gives CASSDPPGGGTHEQFF.

This clonotype showed up many times. The rearrangement joins TRBV11-2 to TRBJ2-7, with D possibly matching TRBD1 (5 bases). V lost 3 bases and J 5 bases, leaving 14 bases between the germline ends. Germline V lookup: CDR1 SGHAT, CDR2 FQNNGV. The CDR3 runs to 14 residues. The DNA for the CDR3 is TGTGCCAGCAGCTTTCCAGGGCGCGTCGACGAGCAGTACTTC. It yields the protein CASSFPGRVDEQYF.

This chain joins TRBV28 and TRBJ1-3; TRBD1 is a possible D gene (5 bases). The CDR3 runs to 18 residues. The V and J ends lost 4 bases and 4 bases respectively, with 23 bases between them. Germline V gene data show CDR1 as MDHEN and CDR2 as SYDVKM. The CDR3 coding sequence is TGTGCCAGCAGTTCCGCTACCAGGACACCCAGGTTGGGAAACACCATATATTTT. Translation gives CASSSATRTPRLGNTIYF.

This sequence joins TRBV6-5 and TRBJ2-7; D perhaps matches TRBD2 (5 bases). With 5 bases removed from V and 7 bases from J, the gap between germline ends came to 9 bases. Germline V CDR1 and CDR2: MNHEY, SVGAGI. The CDR3 has 11 residues. The CDR3: CASSPGGEQYF. CDR3 DNA: TGTGCCAGCAGTCCCGGAGGAGAGCAGTACTTC.

The chain couples TRBV6-1 to TRBJ1-3; unclear D gene. Germline V gives CDR1 MNHNS, CDR2 SASEGT. The V end was cut by 4 bases, the J end by 2 bases, with 9 bases between. This CDR3 is built from 14 residues. The DNA for the CDR3 is TGTGCCAGCAGTGTACAAGATACTGGAAACACCATATATTTT. The encoded protein is CASSVQDTGNTIYF.

This chain connects TRBV7-6 to TRBJ2-2; a possible D gene is TRBD2 (6 bases). Trimming left V 4 bases short and J 2 bases short, with 14 bases between. This CDR3 region has 16 residues. Germline V gene data show CDR1 as SGHVS and CDR2 as FNYEAQ. The CDR3 spells CASSSRPGLNTGELFF. The CDR3 DNA reads TGTGCCAGCAGCTCAAGGCCGGGACTTAACACCGGGGAGCTGTTTTTT.

This chain uses TRBV20-1 with TRBJ1-3; no definite D call. V lost 1 base to trimming and J lost 0 bases, with 10 bases between them. Germline V gene sequence: CDR1 DFQATT, CDR2 SNEGSKA (reference sequence). This CDR3 comprises 15 residues. The CDR3 DNA reads TGCAGTGCTAGAGCCAACAGTATCTCTGGAAACACCATATATTTT. It yields the protein CSARANSISGNTIYF.

The genes are TRBV29-1 and TRBJ2-7; D remains ambiguous. CDR3 length: 11 residues. Germline-derived CDR1 and CDR2 are SQVTM and ANQGSEA. Trimming left V 4 bases short and J 4 bases short, with 8 bases between. CDR3 sequence reads: CSVADGYEQYF. The DNA for the CDR3 is TGCAGCGTTGCGGACGGGTACGAGCAGTACTTC.

The sample holds a few counts of this clonotype. This rearrangement joins TRBV12-3 or TRBV12-4 to TRBJ1-4; D ambiguous. Trimming stripped 3 bases from V and 3 bases from J, with 8 bases between. The CDR3 has 14 residues. The CDR3 sequence: CASSFRAANEKLFF. The CDR3 DNA reads as TGTGCCAGCAGTTTTCGGGCGGCTAATGAAAAACTGTTTTTT.

This chain connects TRBV6-5 to TRBJ2-7; 10 bases agree with TRBD2. This CDR3 is built from 14 residues. The V gene's germline CDR1 is MNHEY and CDR2 SVGAGI. J lost 4 bases, V lost 4 bases, and 4 bases had no gene match. CDR3 nucleotide sequence: TGTGCCAGCAGTTCTAGCGGGGGTGAATACGAGCAGTACTTC. Residues: CASSSSGGEYEQYF.

The chain carries TRBV12-3 or TRBV12-4 and TRBJ2-2; 7 nucleotides line up with TRBD1. Trimming cost V 5 bases and J 6 bases; bases outside gene matches: 12. The CDR3 has 16 residues. In nucleotides, the CDR3 is TGTGCCAGCAGTGGTACCGGGACAGAGTCTTCCGGGGAGCTGTTTTTT. It translates to CASSGTGTESSGELFF.

There are a few counts of this clonotype. V and J are TRBV6-2 or TRBV6-3 and TRBJ2-3, with 9 bases that match TRBD1. Germline V gene sequence: CDR1 MNHEY, CDR2 SVGEGT. After removal of 6 bases from V and 7 bases from J, the junction contained 8 bases not matched to a gene. This CDR3 spans 14 amino acids. The CDR3 sequence: CASRDGQGLNTQYF. The CDR3 bases are TGTGCCAGCAGAGATGGACAGGGGTTAAATACGCAGTATTTT.

The chain couples TRBV7-9 to TRBJ1-1; unclear D gene. Germline V gene data show CDR1 as SEHNR and CDR2 as FQNEAQ (reference sequence). The CDR3 length is 14 residues. V lost 7 bases to trimming and J lost 11 bases, with 23 bases between them. CDR3 nucleotides: TGTGCCAGCACCCTACCCCCCGAAGGGCTGGGGGCTTTCTTT. This sequence encodes CASTLPPEGLGAFF.

This clonotype was picked up a small number of times. The CDR3: CASSEAPSRGDTQYF. CDR3 coding DNA: TGTGCCAGCAGTGAAGCGCCCAGTCGGGGAGATACGCAGTATTTT. The rearrangement uses TRBV6-1 and TRBJ2-3, with TRBD2 as a possible D gene (5 bases). The germline V gene has CDR1 MNHNS and CDR2 SASEGT. V shed 0 bases and J shed 5 bases, with 12 bases lying between them. The CDR3 has 15 amino acids.

The genes are TRBV28 and TRBJ2-7, with D perhaps matching TRBD1 (8 bases). Per germline, CDR1 MDHEN and CDR2 SYDVKM. The CDR3 sequence is 14 residues long. V was cut by 6 bases and J by 5 bases, with 17 bases left in between. The chain's CDR3 is CASSPTTGGDEQYF. The CDR3 coding sequence is TGTGCCAGCAGCCCGACCACAGGGGGGGACGAGCAGTACTTC.

The rearrangement links TRBV3-1 to TRBJ1-2; 7 bases are shared with TRBD1. Trimming removed 4 bases from V and 1 base from J; junction bases left unmatched: 9. The CDR3 covers 16 residues. Germline V lookup: CDR1 LGHDT, CDR2 YNNKEL (reference sequence). CDR3 in DNA: TGTGCCAGCAGCCCCGCCGGGACAGCGATTAACTATGGCTACACCTTC. It yields the protein CASSPAGTAINYGYTF.

This chain uses TRBV20-1 with TRBJ2-1; 11 nucleotides align to TRBD2. Germline-derived CDR1 and CDR2 are DFQATT and SNEGSKA (reference sequence). This CDR3 is built from 15 residues. Trimming at V came to 5 bases and at J to 4 bases, leaving 7 bases not matched to a gene. CDR3 DNA: TGCAGTGCTCTCACTAGCGGGGGCGTATACAATGAGCAGTTCTTC. Protein: CSALTSGGVYNEQFF.

This clonotype is judged medium-sized. The chain is built from TRBV19 and TRBJ1-1; D is unresolved. V was pared by 4 bases and J by 4 bases, with 4 bases between. CDR3 size: 11 residues. The germline gives CDR1 LNHDA, CDR2 SQIVND (reference sequence). CDR3 in amino acids: CASSTGTEAFF. CDR3 DNA sequence: TGTGCCAGTAGTACTGGCACTGAAGCTTTCTTT.

The J gene is TRBJ1-1, the V gene TRBV2, with D hard to call. Trimming cost V 1 base and J 0 bases, with 12 bases left between them. CDR3 size: 16 residues. The germline gives CDR1 SNHLY, CDR2 FYNNEI. The CDR3 coding sequence is TGTGCCAGCAGTGAAGAGGCAGTTTTAGTGAACACTGAAGCTTTCTTT. Residues: CASSEEAVLVNTEAFF. The whole variable domain, filled in from reference TRBV2 and TRBJ1-1, reads EPEVTQTPSHQVTQMGQEVILRCVPISNHLYFYWYRQILGQKVEFLVSFYNNEISEKSEIFDDQFSVERPDGSNFTLKIRSTKLEDSAMYFCASSEEAVLVNTEAFFGQGTRLTVV.

The chain combines TRBV7-8 with TRBJ1-2; D is possibly TRBD1 (6 bases). CDR3 size: 15 residues. Looked up from germline, CDR1 is SGHVS and CDR2 is FQNEAQ. Trimming left V 1 base short and J 7 bases short, with 16 bases between. CDR3 in DNA: TGTGCCAGCAGCTTAGAGGGGGTGCAGGGTGGTGGCTACACCTTC. This translates into CASSLEGVQGGGYTF.

This clonotype was recorded at least ten times. The CDR3 region is CASSFRGGLTYNEQFF. CDR3 nucleotide sequence: TGTGCCAGCAGCTTTAGAGGGGGCCTCACCTACAATGAGCAGTTCTTC. This chain joins TRBV7-2 and TRBJ2-1; 7 nucleotides line up with TRBD1. CDR1 is SGHTA, CDR2 FQGNSA, per germline. There are 16 residues in the CDR3. The V gene end was trimmed by 3 bases and the J gene end by 2 bases; junction bases not matched to a gene: 7. The variable domain in full, completed from reference TRBV7-2 and TRBJ2-1, reads GAGVSQSPSNKVTEKGKDVELRCDPISGHTALYWYRQSLGQGLEFLIYFQGNSAPDKSGLPSDRFSAERTGGSVSTLTIQRTQQEDSAVYLCASSFRGGLTYNEQFFGPGTRLTVL.

The chain employs TRBV4-1 and TRBJ2-4; 7 bases match TRBD2. CDR3 length equals 14 residues. Germline V CDR1 and CDR2: MGHRA, YSYEKL. The V and J ends lost 3 bases and 2 bases, in that order; junction bases with no gene match: 1. CDR3 amino acids: CASSQGGTKNIQYF. The CDR3 DNA reads TGCGCCAGCAGCCAGGGGGGGACCAAAAACATTCAGTACTTC.